This T cell receptor (beta chain) stems from a study of monozygotic twins with inflammatory bowel disease. TCRdb reprocessed the 5' RACE reads and keeps a single row for each CDR3 protein, giving no DNA. The sample table includes 420,000 or so distinct CDR3 sequences. Germline CDR1 reads MNHEY; CDR2 reads SMNVEV (reference sequence). The CDR3 is 15 residues long. Sequencing input: blood. This sequence joins TRBV27 and TRBJ1-1; without DNA, the TCRdb call of TRBD1 cannot be checked. The clonotype was recovered from a human donor with ulcerative colitis or Crohn's disease, or a healthy co-twin of an affected twin (not recorded which). The CDR3 here is CASSLRGPVATEAFF.